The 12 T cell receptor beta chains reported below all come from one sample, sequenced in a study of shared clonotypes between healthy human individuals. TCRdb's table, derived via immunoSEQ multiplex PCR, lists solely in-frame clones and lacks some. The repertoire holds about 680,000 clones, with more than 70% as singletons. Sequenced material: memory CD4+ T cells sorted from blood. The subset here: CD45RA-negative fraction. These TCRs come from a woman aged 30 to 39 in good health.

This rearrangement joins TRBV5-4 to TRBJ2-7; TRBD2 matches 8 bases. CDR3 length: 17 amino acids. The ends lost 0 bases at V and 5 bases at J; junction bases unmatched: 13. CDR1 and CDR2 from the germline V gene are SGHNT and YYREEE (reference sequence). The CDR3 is CASSLALLSGSLDEQYF. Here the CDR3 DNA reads TGTGCCAGCAGCTTGGCCCTACTGAGCGGGAGTCTCGACGAGCAGTACTTC.

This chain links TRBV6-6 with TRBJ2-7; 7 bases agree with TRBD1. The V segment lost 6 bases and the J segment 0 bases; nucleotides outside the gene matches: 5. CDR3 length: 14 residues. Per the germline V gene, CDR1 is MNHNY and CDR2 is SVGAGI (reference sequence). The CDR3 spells CASRPGQYSYEQYF. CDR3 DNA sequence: TGTGCCAGCAGGCCGGGACAGTACTCCTACGAGCAGTACTTC.

The CDR3 is CASSHTPTDIPASQSSYNEQFF. The CDR3 nucleotides are TGTGCCAGCAGCCATACCCCGACGGACATCCCCGCCTCCCAGAGCTCCTACAATGAGCAGTTCTTC. The chain uses TRBV7-8 and TRBJ2-1, with D perhaps TRBD1 (5 bases). This CDR3 is 22 amino acids long. The V end lost 5 bases, the J end lost 0 bases, and 32 bases lay between the germline ends. Looked up from germline, CDR1 is SGHVS and CDR2 is FQNEAQ.

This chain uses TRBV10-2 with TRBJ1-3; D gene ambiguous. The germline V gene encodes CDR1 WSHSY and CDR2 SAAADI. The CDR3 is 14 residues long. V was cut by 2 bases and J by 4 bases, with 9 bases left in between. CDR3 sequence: CASSEPGMGNTIYF. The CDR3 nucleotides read TGCGCCAGCAGTGAGCCCGGGATGGGAAACACCATATATTTT.

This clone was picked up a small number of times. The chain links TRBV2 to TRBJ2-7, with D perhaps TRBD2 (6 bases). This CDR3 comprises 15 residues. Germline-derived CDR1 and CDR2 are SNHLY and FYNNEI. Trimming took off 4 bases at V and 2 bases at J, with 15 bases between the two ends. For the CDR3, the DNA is TGTGCCAGCAGTGGGAGGGCCTCGGGACCCTACGAGCAGTACTTC. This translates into CASSGRASGPYEQYF. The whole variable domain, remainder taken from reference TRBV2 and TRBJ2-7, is EPEVTQTPSHQVTQMGQEVILRCVPISNHLYFYWYRQILGQKVEFLVSFYNNEISEKSEIFDDQFSVERPDGSNFTLKIRSTKLEDSAMYFCASSGRASGPYEQYFGPGTRLTVT.

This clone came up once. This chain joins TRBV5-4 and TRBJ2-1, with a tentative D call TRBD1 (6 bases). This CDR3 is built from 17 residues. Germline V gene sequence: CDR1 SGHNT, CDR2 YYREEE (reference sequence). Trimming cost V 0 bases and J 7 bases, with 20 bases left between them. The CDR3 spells CASSLAILGHRRNEQFF. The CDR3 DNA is TGTGCCAGCAGCTTGGCCATATTGGGACACCGAAGGAATGAGCAGTTCTTC.

CDR3 region: CASSGNTNQPQHF. For the CDR3, the DNA is TGTGCCAGCAGTGGTAACACTAATCAGCCCCAGCATTTT. The V call is TRBV6-1, the J call TRBJ1-5; D is uncertain. Per germline, CDR1 MNHNS and CDR2 SASEGT. This CDR3 spans 13 amino acids. The V end was cut by 4 bases, the J end by 4 bases, with 8 bases between.

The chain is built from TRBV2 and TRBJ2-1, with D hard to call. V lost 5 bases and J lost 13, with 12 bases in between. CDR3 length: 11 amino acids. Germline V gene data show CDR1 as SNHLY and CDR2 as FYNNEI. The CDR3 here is CASSPRSDQFF. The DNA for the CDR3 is TGTGCCAGCAGTCCTCGGTCTGATCAGTTCTTC.

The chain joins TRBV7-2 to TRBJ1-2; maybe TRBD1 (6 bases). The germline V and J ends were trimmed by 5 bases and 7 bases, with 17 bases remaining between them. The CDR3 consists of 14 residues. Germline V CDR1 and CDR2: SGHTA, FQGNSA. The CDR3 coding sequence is TGTGCCAGCAGCAAAATACAGGGAAATCTTGGCTACACCTTC. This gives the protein CASSKIQGNLGYTF. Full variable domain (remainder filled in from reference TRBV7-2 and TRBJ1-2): GAGVSQSPSNKVTEKGKDVELRCDPISGHTALYWYRQSLGQGLEFLIYFQGNSAPDKSGLPSDRFSAERTGGSVSTLTIQRTQQEDSAVYLCASSKIQGNLGYTFGSGTRLTVV.

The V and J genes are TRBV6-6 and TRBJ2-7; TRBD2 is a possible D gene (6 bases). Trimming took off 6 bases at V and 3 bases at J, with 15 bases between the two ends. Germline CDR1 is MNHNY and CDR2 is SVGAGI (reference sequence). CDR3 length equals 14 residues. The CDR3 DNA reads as TGTGCCAGCAGGGCCGGATCGGGACTCTACGAGCAGTACTTC. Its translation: CASRAGSGLYEQYF.

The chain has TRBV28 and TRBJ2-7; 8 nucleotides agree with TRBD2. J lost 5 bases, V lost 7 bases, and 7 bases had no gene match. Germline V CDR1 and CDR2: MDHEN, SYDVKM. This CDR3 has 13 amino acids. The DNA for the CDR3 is TGTGCCAGCACCACGGGAGGGCAGAACGAGCAGTACTTC. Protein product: CASTTGGQNEQYF.

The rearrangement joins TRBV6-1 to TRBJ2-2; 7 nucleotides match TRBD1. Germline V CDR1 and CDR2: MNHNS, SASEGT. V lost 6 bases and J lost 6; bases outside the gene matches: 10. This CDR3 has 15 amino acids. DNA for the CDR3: TGTGCCAGCAGCGACGAGGGGGCGCCCCCCGGGGAGCTGTTTTTT. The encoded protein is CASSDEGAPPGELFF.